The source of this TCR beta chain is a study of blood T cells in healthy people across ages. A sample-barcoded 5' primer and a J-beta primer mix were used in a second PCR of about 7 to 12 cycles. TCRdb re-derived calls from the 5' RACE reads in MiXCR, one entry per CDR3 protein. The sample yields hundreds of thousands of distinct CDR3 sequences, approximately 52% seen once. V lost 0 bases and J lost 7, with 9 bases in between. Germline lookup yields CDR1 SEHNR and CDR2 FQNEAQ (reference sequence). This CDR3 comprises 13 residues. This clonotype was seen more than once but under ten times. This receptor was identified in a man between 60 and 70 years old in good health. Input material: blood. The chain combines TRBV7-9 with TRBJ2-5; unclear D gene. The CDR3 reads CASSLAQSGTQYF. CDR3 sequence (DNA): TGTGCCAGCAGCTTAGCACAGTCAGGGACCCAGTACTTC.